This T cell receptor (beta chain) was recorded in a study of shared clonotypes between healthy human individuals. Points from the study as a whole: Owing to a small donor count, the genetic and exposure-history diversity represented was limited.

Trimming removed 3 bases from V and 4 bases from J; junction bases left unmatched: 11. The CDR3 contains 16 residues. The germline CDR1 and CDR2 sequences are LGHNA and YSLEER. Naive-designated CD8 cells lacked CD45RO, were positively enriched for CCR7, and omitted terminally differentiated effector memory CD45RA+ cells. Recent vaccinations or acute infections were absent in the healthy HIV-negative adult donors. Sorted-subset replicate PCRs used around 0.2 ug DNA, approximately 27,000 T cell genomes. The assay was immunoSEQ multiplex PCR, and TCRdb's table has in-frame clones only and misses some. The sample records some 1,900,000 clones, about 94% being singletons. Note on this clone: Its specificity is unknown.

Sample: naive CD8+ T cells sorted from blood. The V call is TRBV4-3, the J call TRBJ2-7, with TRBD2 identical over 8 bases. This TCR was recovered from a man in his late teens or twenties in good health. CDR3 protein: CASSQGTGTSLYEQYF. DNA of the CDR3: TGCGCCAGCAGCCAGGGAACCGGGACTAGTTTATACGAGCAGTACTTC.